This passage covers 9 T cell receptor beta chains from one sample sequenced in a study of metastatic and nonmetastatic thyroid tumors. Patients underwent thyroid surgery, and none had received any treatment before it. TCRdb re-called the PCR reads via MiXCR. The table records about 92,000 clones, 15% of them present only once. Sequencing input: blood. The receptor source for this set is a female donor with papillary thyroid cancer or a benign thyroid nodule (not recorded which). Some clones in this sample may be carry-over from other donors' samples.

The sample holds many counts of this clone. The genes are TRBV28 and TRBJ1-6; D call uncertain. The CDR3 covers 16 residues. CDR1 is MDHEN and CDR2 is SYDVKM in the germline V gene. Between the trimmed V and J ends, which lost 2 bases and 10 bases, there was a span of 18 bases. CDR3 region: CASSLGGVFHGSPLHF. The CDR3 DNA sequence: TGTGCCAGCAGTTTAGGTGGAGTTTTCCATGGGTCACCCCTCCACTTT.

This clone was seen repeatedly, ten times or more. The chain recombines TRBV7-3 with TRBJ2-3, with D hard to call. Deletions cut 0 bases from V and 5 bases from J, with 6 bases between. Germline V lookup: CDR1 SGHTA, CDR2 FQGTGA. The CDR3 has 13 residues. The CDR3 coding sequence is TGTGCCAGCAGCTTAACGTTGAGAGATACGCAGTATTTT. Translating gives CASSLTLRDTQYF.

This clone came up many times. The chain recombines TRBV10-3 with TRBJ1-5; no clear D. The CDR3 sequence is 15 residues long. The germline V gene encodes CDR1 ENHRY and CDR2 SYGVKD. V gave up 2 bases and J gave up 5 bases, with 13 bases separating them. The CDR3 is CAISEGLNPHQPQHF. CDR3 DNA sequence: TGTGCCATCAGTGAGGGCCTCAACCCCCATCAGCCCCAGCATTTT.

This clone was detected once. One base away lies a much larger clone, so this may be a sequencing read error. The rearrangement links TRBV14 to TRBJ1-3; no clear D gene. Trimming pared 2 bases from V and 3 bases from J, leaving 8 bases between. Germline values: CDR1 SGHDN, CDR2 FVKESK. The CDR3 loop spans 14 amino acids. Here the CDR3 reads CASSQQAYGNTIYF. The CDR3 bases are TGTGCCAGCAGCCAACAGGCGTATGGAAACACCATATATTTT. The full variable domain, rest sourced from reference TRBV14 and TRBJ1-3, is EAGVTQFPSHSVIEKGQTVTLRCDPISGHDNLYWYRRVMGKEIKFLLHFVKESKQDESGMPNNRFLAERTGGTYSTLKVQPAELEDSGVYFCASSQQAYGNTIYFGEGSWLTVV.

V gene TRBV5-6 combines with J gene TRBJ1-4; tentative D call: TRBD1 (6 bases). Trimming took 8 bases from V and 7 from J, leaving 15 bases between them. Germline values: CDR1 SGHDT, CDR2 YYEEEE. The CDR3 is 13 residues long. The CDR3 reads CASPTGKCEKLFF. As DNA, the CDR3 is TGTGCCAGTCCCACAGGGAAGTGTGAAAAACTGTTTTTT.

This clone showed up many times. This sequence joins TRBV6-1 and TRBJ1-2, with D possibly TRBD1 on 5 matching bases. Germline V gene sequence: CDR1 MNHNS, CDR2 SASEGT. The CDR3 has 14 residues. Deletions cut 8 bases from V and 3 bases from J, with 16 bases between. The CDR3 coding sequence is TGTGCCAGCGTGGATACAGGTACCTACTATGGCTACACCTTC. It is translated as CASVDTGTYYGYTF.

This clone was counted many times. Here the CDR3 reads CACPNLKLLNTIYF. In DNA, the CDR3 is TGTGCCTGCCCGAACTTAAAACTGTTAAACACCATATATTTT. The genes are TRBV30 and TRBJ1-3; unclear D gene. Germline CDR1 is GTSNPN and CDR2 is SVGIG (reference sequence). V was clipped by 6 bases and J by 6 bases, with 18 bases between them. CDR3 length equals 14 residues.

Comment on this clone: A much larger clone differs from this one at a single base, so this may be a read error. Other DNA sequences in this specimen translate into the identical CDR3. The chain couples TRBV10-2 to TRBJ2-5; perhaps TRBD2 as D (6 bases). This CDR3 has 15 amino acids. The germline CDR1 and CDR2 sequences are WSHSY and SAAADI. Trimming shortened V by 0 bases and J by 3 bases, and 11 bases separated the two germline ends. CDR3: CASSESGTVKETQYF. CDR3 DNA: TGCGCCAGCAGTGAGTCTGGGACTGTTAAAGAGACCCAGTACTTC.

This clone was seen a few times. This clone may be a read error of a much larger clone one base away. This rearrangement joins TRBV5-1 to TRBJ2-3; D may be TRBD2 (5 bases). The CDR3 consists of 13 residues. V was cut by 4 bases and J by 7 bases, with 13 bases left in between. Per the germline V gene, CDR1 is SGHRS and CDR2 is YFSETQ. CDR3 amino acids: CASSLVGGYTQYF. In DNA, the CDR3 is TGCGCCAGCAGCCTCGTGGGCGGGTATACGCAGTATTTT.